One sample yielded the 30 T cell receptor beta chains listed below, sequenced in a study of T cell responses to AZD1222 COVID-19 vaccine. Method: immunoSEQ multiplex PCR; TCRdb's copy keeps in-frame clones and lacks some. The table lists under 90,000 clones, 70% to 90% of them singletons, with less than 11% in the top ten. The specimen was peripheral blood, collected 28 days after the second AZD1222 dose. These receptors were collected from an adult who received the AZD1222 COVID-19 vaccine.

V is TRBV14 and J is TRBJ1-5; D gene ambiguous. This CDR3 is built from 12 residues. With 1 base removed from V and 7 bases from J, the gap between germline ends came to 5 bases. Germline V gives CDR1 SGHDN, CDR2 FVKESK. For the CDR3, the DNA is TGTGCCAGCAGCCAAGGAGGGCAGCCCCAGCATTTT. This translates into CASSQGGQPQHF.

This clone was counted a single time. The rearrangement uses TRBV19 and TRBJ2-5, with TRBD1 as a possible D gene (6 bases). V lost 1 base to trimming and J lost 5 bases, with 11 bases between them. Germline CDR1 LNHDA, CDR2 SQIVND (reference sequence). This CDR3 spans 14 amino acids. CDR3 protein: CASSIGGLRETQYF. The CDR3 bases are TGTGCCAGTAGTATAGGGGGGCTCCGGGAGACCCAGTACTTC.

The V and J genes are TRBV29-1 and TRBJ2-3; 9 nucleotides match TRBD1. Trimming took 5 bases from V and 3 from J; bases not matched to a gene: 18. This CDR3 region has 18 residues. Germline CDR1 is SQVTM and CDR2 is ANQGSEA. The CDR3 DNA reads TGCAGCGTTATACAGGGGGCGAGCTTCCCCCGAGGTACAGATACGCAGTATTTT. Translated: CSVIQGASFPRGTDTQYF.

This clone was counted a single time. The V and J genes are TRBV27 and TRBJ1-5, with D possibly being TRBD1 (5 bases). The CDR3 sequence is 15 residues long. Trimming left V 6 bases short and J 0 bases short, with 12 bases between. CDR1 and CDR2 from the germline V gene are MNHEY and SMNVEV (reference sequence). In nucleotides, the CDR3 is TGTGCCAGCAGGCCCCGGGGCCCTAGCAATCAGCCCCAGCATTTT. Translation: CASRPRGPSNQPQHF.

This rearrangement joins TRBV28 to TRBJ2-5; possibly TRBD1 for D (6 bases). Looked up from germline, CDR1 is MDHEN and CDR2 is SYDVKM. V was pared by 4 bases and J by 0 bases, with 15 bases between. The CDR3 has 16 amino acids. CDR3 region: CASSSPRGGYQETQYF. The CDR3 DNA reads as TGTGCCAGCAGTTCCCCCAGGGGCGGGTACCAAGAGACCCAGTACTTC.

V gene TRBV5-1 combines with J gene TRBJ2-3; 9 bases are a match to TRBD2. CDR1 is SGHRS and CDR2 is YFSETQ in the germline V gene. V was clipped by 0 bases and J by 3 bases; unmatched bases: 2. The CDR3 length is 15 residues. The CDR3 is CASSLVLAGTDTQYF. In DNA form, the CDR3 reads TGCGCCAGCAGCTTGGTCCTAGCGGGGACAGATACGCAGTATTTT.

This clone was seen just once. The chain recombines TRBV12-3 or TRBV12-4 with TRBJ1-1, with D tentatively TRBD1 (5 bases). The germline V and J ends were trimmed by 5 bases and 6 bases, with 7 bases remaining between them. CDR3 length: 11 residues. The CDR3 coding sequence is TGTGCCAGCAGTAGGGGATCTGAAGCTTTCTTT. Encoded protein: CASSRGSEAFF.

The chain employs TRBV6-6 and TRBJ1-1; no clear D. Germline V gene data show CDR1 as MNHNY and CDR2 as SVGAGI (reference sequence). Trimming removed 2 bases at V and 5 bases at J, with 9 bases between. The CDR3 contains 13 residues. CDR3 bases: TGTGCCAGCAGTTACCCAACAGCTACTGAAGCTTTCTTT. Residues: CASSYPTATEAFF.

The genes are TRBV19 and TRBJ2-7; 7 nucleotides align to TRBD1. Germline lookup yields CDR1 LNHDA and CDR2 SQIVND (reference sequence). This CDR3 region has 16 residues. V trimming: 8 bases; J trimming: 0 bases; junction bases outside the gene matches: 13. The CDR3 reads CASGGLSTGSSYEQYF. Written as DNA, the CDR3 is TGTGCCAGTGGGGGATTGTCGACAGGGAGCTCCTACGAGCAGTACTTC.

The J gene is TRBJ1-5, the V gene TRBV19; perhaps TRBD1 as D (5 bases). This CDR3 comprises 17 residues. Germline V lookup: CDR1 LNHDA, CDR2 SQIVND (reference sequence). Trimming left V 4 bases short and J 0 bases short, with 16 bases between. DNA of the CDR3: TGTGCCAGTAGTACCCCCATAGACAGACTTAGCAATCAGCCCCAGCATTTT. Amino acid sequence: CASSTPIDRLSNQPQHF.

V usage is TRBV5-4 and J usage is TRBJ1-6; tentative D call: TRBD1 (6 bases). This CDR3 has 16 residues. The germline V and J ends were trimmed by 4 bases and 6 bases, with 17 bases remaining between them. Germline V lookup: CDR1 SGHNT, CDR2 YYREEE (reference sequence). CDR3: CASSRPTAGANSPLHF. In DNA form, the CDR3 reads TGTGCCAGCAGCCGTCCCACGGCAGGGGCTAATTCACCCCTCCACTTT.

The genes are TRBV2 and TRBJ1-2; D may be TRBD1 (6 bases). V was clipped by 4 bases and J by 8 bases, with 14 bases between them. In germline, CDR1 is SNHLY, CDR2 FYNNEI. The CDR3 is made up of 13 amino acids. The CDR3 is CASSVTGFGGYTF. For the CDR3, the DNA is TGTGCCAGCAGTGTTACAGGGTTTGGAGGCTACACCTTC.

This clone was seen only once. V is TRBV28 and J is TRBJ1-6; unclear D gene. With 3 bases removed from V and 0 bases from J, the gap between germline ends came to 12 bases. Germline CDR1 reads MDHEN; CDR2 reads SYDVKM. The CDR3 length is 17 residues. The CDR3 DNA reads TGTGCCAGCAGTTTGGGGTACACCGGCTCCTATAATTCACCCCTCCACTTT. This translates into CASSLGYTGSYNSPLHF.

The genes are TRBV18 and TRBJ1-5, with D unclear. With 5 bases removed from V and 1 base from J, the gap between germline ends came to 9 bases. CDR3 size: 14 residues. Germline CDR1 KGHSH, CDR2 LQKENI. The CDR3 DNA sequence: TGTGCCAGCTCATTATGGGGAAGCAATCAGCCCCAGCATTTT. Amino acids: CASSLWGSNQPQHF.

The chain employs TRBV29-1 and TRBJ2-1; possibly TRBD1 or TRBD2 for D (5 bases each). The V and J ends lost 1 base and 3 bases respectively, with 10 bases between them. This CDR3 has 14 amino acids. Per the germline V gene, CDR1 is SQVTM and CDR2 is ANQGSEA. The CDR3 nucleotides are TGCAGCGTTGAAGCCCCAGGGAGCTACAATGAGCAGTTCTTC. As protein: CSVEAPGSYNEQFF.

The chain joins TRBV7-9 to TRBJ1-5, with a weak D call TRBD1 (5 bases). V was trimmed by 1 base and J by 4 bases, leaving 8 bases between them. The CDR3 is made up of 14 amino acids. Germline CDR1 is SEHNR and CDR2 is FQNEAQ (reference sequence). For the CDR3, the DNA is TGTGCCAGCAGCTTAGGGGCAGGGAATCAGCCCCAGCATTTT. This encodes CASSLGAGNQPQHF.

The V call is TRBV3-1 (or the pseudogene TRBV3-2), the J call TRBJ1-4; D unresolved. V lost 3 bases and J 5 bases, leaving 4 bases between the germline ends. The CDR3 contains 12 residues. Germline V gene lookup returns CDR1 LGHDT and CDR2 YNNKEL (reference sequence). The CDR3 DNA reads as TGTGCCAGCAGCCAGAGAAATGAAAAACTGTTTTTT. Protein: CASSQRNEKLFF.

The V call is TRBV2, the J call TRBJ2-2; D possibly uses TRBD1 or TRBD2 (5 bases each). The CDR3 length is 14 residues. Per the germline V gene, CDR1 is SNHLY and CDR2 is FYNNEI. V was pared by 7 bases and J by 1 base, with 10 bases between. CDR3 loop: CASKVGVNTGELFF. CDR3 bases: TGTGCCAGCAAAGTGGGGGTGAACACCGGGGAGCTGTTTTTT.

V usage is TRBV6-5 and J usage is TRBJ1-2; 7 bases agree with TRBD1. This CDR3 has 15 residues. J gave up 4 bases and V 6 bases, and 11 bases lay outside the gene matches. Germline CDR1 and CDR2: MNHEY and SVGAGI. In nucleotides, the CDR3 is TGTGCCAGCAGGGCCAACATTGACAGGGTCTATGGCTACACCTTC. Translation gives CASRANIDRVYGYTF.

The gene calls are TRBV5-6 and TRBJ2-1; either TRBD1 or TRBD2 may fit D (5 bases each). Germline loops: CDR1 SGHDT, CDR2 YYEEEE. The CDR3 is 17 amino acids. Trimming stripped 4 bases from V and 2 bases from J, with 19 bases between. This chain's CDR3 is CASSRKGRRTTYNEQFF. In DNA form, the CDR3 reads TGTGCCAGCAGCCGGAAGGGGCGGAGGACAACCTACAATGAGCAGTTCTTC.

The gene calls are TRBV21-1 and TRBJ2-7; the D segment call TRBD1 is taken from the table without a DNA check. TRBV21-1 is noted as a pseudogene. This CDR3 region has 12 residues. In DNA form, the CDR3 reads TGTGCCGACGACAGGGACTCCTACGAGCAGTACTTC. This translates into CADDRDSYEQYF.

Regarding this clone: Sequence at one end of the junction differs from germline and may be a read error. The gene calls are TRBV24-1 and TRBJ1-5, with a weak D call TRBD1 (5 bases). The germline V gene has CDR1 KGHDR and CDR2 SFDVKD. This CDR3 is 15 amino acids long. The CDR3: CAASEDSYSNQPQHF. CDR3 in DNA: TGTGCCGCCAGTGAAGACAGCTATAGCAATCAGCCCCAGCATTTT.

The chain couples TRBV4-2 to TRBJ1-4, with TRBD1 identical over 10 bases. Per germline, CDR1 LGHNA and CDR2 YNFKEQ. The CDR3 totals 16 residues. V shed 3 bases, J shed 6 bases, and the junction held 7 bases outside the gene matches. CDR3 residues: CASSQKIGTGDEKLFF. CDR3 DNA: TGTGCCAGCAGCCAGAAAATCGGGACAGGGGATGAAAAACTGTTTTTT.

The gene calls are TRBV4-2 and TRBJ1-5, with no clear D. With 0 bases removed from V and 6 bases from J, the gap between germline ends came to 6 bases. CDR1 LGHNA and CDR2 YNFKEQ come from the germline V gene. The CDR3 totals 13 residues. The chain's CDR3 is CASSQDLVQPQHF. The DNA of the CDR3 is TGTGCCAGCAGCCAAGATTTGGTTCAGCCCCAGCATTTT.

The J gene is TRBJ2-3, the V gene TRBV7-6; 8 bases agree with TRBD2. Unmatched junction bases numbered 6, after V lost 1 base and J lost 0 bases. CDR3 length: 17 residues. From germline, CDR1 is SGHVS and CDR2 FNYEAQ. In DNA, the CDR3 is TGTGCCAGCAGCTTAGAAGCGACGGGGGGGAGCACAGATACGCAGTATTTT. Protein sequence: CASSLEATGGSTDTQYF.

This chain connects TRBV7-9 to TRBJ2-3, with no clear D. The V gene's germline CDR1 is SEHNR and CDR2 FQNEAQ (reference sequence). V was clipped by 3 bases and J by 2 bases, with 6 bases between them. CDR3 length: 13 amino acids. DNA of the CDR3: TGTGCCAGCAGCTTTTCTTACACAGATACGCAGTATTTT. Amino acid sequence: CASSFSYTDTQYF.

V usage is TRBV4-2 and J usage is TRBJ1-5, with a tentative D call TRBD1 (5 bases). Trimming took off 0 bases at V and 4 bases at J, with 13 bases between the two ends. The CDR3 totals 16 residues. CDR1 and CDR2 from the germline V gene are LGHNA and YNFKEQ. CDR3 amino acids: CASSQDIGEGNQPQHF. DNA of the CDR3: TGTGCCAGCAGCCAAGATATAGGGGAAGGAAATCAGCCCCAGCATTTT.

This clone was seen only once. This chain uses TRBV5-4 with TRBJ1-5, with 9 bases fitting TRBD1. Germline values: CDR1 SGHNT, CDR2 YYREEE (reference sequence). This CDR3 has 13 residues. The junction had 8 bases not matched to a gene; V was cut back by 9 bases and J by 7 bases. The CDR3 reads CATARDRDQPQHF. CDR3 DNA sequence: TGTGCCACGGCCCGGGACAGGGACCAGCCCCAGCATTTT.

The rearrangement joins TRBV6-6 to TRBJ2-7, with TRBD1 identical over 9 bases. In germline, CDR1 is MNHNY, CDR2 SVGAGI (reference sequence). This CDR3 is 15 amino acids long. Trimming took 5 bases from V and 3 from J; bases not matched to a gene: 8. DNA for the CDR3: TGTGCCAGCAGTACTCGGGACAGGGTAAACTACGAGCAGTACTTC. Translating gives CASSTRDRVNYEQYF.

This chain joins TRBV3-1 (or the pseudogene TRBV3-2) and TRBJ1-3; possible D gene TRBD1, 5 bases. The CDR3 totals 14 residues. CDR1 LGHDT and CDR2 YNNKEL come from the germline V gene (reference sequence). Trimming left V 1 base short and J 4 bases short, with 8 bases between. The CDR3 here is CASSQVGAGNTIYF. The CDR3 nucleotides are TGTGCCAGCAGCCAAGTAGGGGCCGGAAACACCATATATTTT.